The subject of this entry is one TCR beta chain. Original handling: Scientists estimated how many nucleated cells there were by amplifying reference gene primers. This table comes from immunoSEQ multiplex PCR, and its TCRdb copy is limited to in-frame clones, with some not included. V and J calls and clone size are given by that table; D and trimming were obtained from the DNA. The sample lists hundreds of thousands of clones, under 90% occurring once. The data stem from a study of blood T cell repertoires in COVID-19. Recruitment covered 20 to 25 US areas and drew participants whose ages spanned roughly 18 to 100 years. Donors in Cohort 3 who had recovered were those with two negative PCRs, healthcare professional clearance, or resolution of their symptoms. This receptor was taken from a man between 18 and 35 years old who had recovered from COVID-19. Sample: PBMCs or T cells enriched from blood (not recorded which).

The CDR3 spells CASSPQGASQPQHF. CDR3 nucleotide sequence: TGTGCCAGCTCACCTCAGGGGGCCAGCCAGCCCCAGCATTTT. The rearrangement uses TRBV18 and TRBJ1-5; 8 bases map to TRBD1. This CDR3 has 14 amino acids. After removal of 3 bases from V and 7 bases from J, the junction contained 5 bases not matched to a gene. Germline CDR1 reads KGHSH; CDR2 reads LQKENI.